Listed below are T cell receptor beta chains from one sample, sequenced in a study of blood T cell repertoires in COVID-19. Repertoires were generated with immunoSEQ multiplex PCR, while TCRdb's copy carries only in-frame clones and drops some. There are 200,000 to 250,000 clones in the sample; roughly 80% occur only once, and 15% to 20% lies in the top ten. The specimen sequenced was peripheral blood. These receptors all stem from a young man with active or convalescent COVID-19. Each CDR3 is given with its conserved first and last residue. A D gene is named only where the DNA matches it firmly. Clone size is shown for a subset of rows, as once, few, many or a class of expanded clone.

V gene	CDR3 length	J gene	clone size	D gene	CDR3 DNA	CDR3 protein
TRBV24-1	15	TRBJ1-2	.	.	TGTGCCACCAGTGATCCCGGACACGGGAACTATGGCTACACCTTC	CATSDPGHGNYGYTF
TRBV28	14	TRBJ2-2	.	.	TGTGCCAGCAGCCATGGCGGGGTTACCGGGGAGCTGTTTTTT	CASSHGGVTGELFF
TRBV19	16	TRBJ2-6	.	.	TGTGCCAGTAGCAAGGGACACCCCTCTGGGGCCAACGTCCTGACTTTC	CASSKGHPSGANVLTF
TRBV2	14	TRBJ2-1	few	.	TGTGCCAGCAAGGACACGTCGGGTGTAAATGAGCAGTTCTTC	CASKDTSGVNEQFF
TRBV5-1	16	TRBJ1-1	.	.	TGCGCCAGCAGCCAAAACCCCCAGGGCAAGAACACTGAAGCTTTCTTT	CASSQNPQGKNTEAFF
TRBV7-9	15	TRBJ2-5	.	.	TGTGCCAGCAGCTTATATATATCAGGGAGGGAGACCCAGTACTTC	CASSLYISGRETQYF
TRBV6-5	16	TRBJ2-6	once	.	TGTGCCAGCAGTTCCCCGGGGGGCCCTGGGGCCAACGTCCTGACTTTC	CASSSPGGPGANVLTF
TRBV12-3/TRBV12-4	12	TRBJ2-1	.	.	TGTGCCAGCAGTCTAACCTTGACAGTCGCGTTCTTC	CASSLTLTVAFF
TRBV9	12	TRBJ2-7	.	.	TGTGCCAGCAGCGTAGGTGGTGAGGAGCAGTACTTC	CASSVGGEEQYF
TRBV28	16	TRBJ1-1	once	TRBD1	TGTGCCAGCAGATTGTCCGGGACAGGGAAAAAAACTGAAGCTTTCTTT	CASRLSGTGKKTEAFF
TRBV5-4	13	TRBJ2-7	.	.	TGTGCCAGCAGCACAGGTCAGCGCTACGAGCAGTACTTC	CASSTGQRYEQYF
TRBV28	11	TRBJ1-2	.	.	TGTGCCAGCAGCACCAGCTATGGCTACACCTTC	CASSTSYGYTF
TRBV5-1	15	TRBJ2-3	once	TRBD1	TGCGCCAGCAGCTCCCCACAGGGGGCGGCAGATACGCAGTATTTT	CASSSPQGAADTQYF
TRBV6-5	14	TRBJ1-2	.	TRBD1	TGTGCCAGCAGAGACAGGGGGACTAACTATGGCTACACCTTC	CASRDRGTNYGYTF
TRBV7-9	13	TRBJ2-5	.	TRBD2	TGTGCCAGCAGCCCAGGACTAGAAGAGACCCAGTACTTC	CASSPGLEETQYF
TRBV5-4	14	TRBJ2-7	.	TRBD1	TGTGCCAGCAGCTACCGACAGGGGGCCTACGAGCAGTACTTC	CASSYRQGAYEQYF
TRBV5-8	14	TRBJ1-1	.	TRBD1	TGTGCCAGCAGCAAAGCGGACAGGGGTAGAGGAGCTTTCTTT	CASSKADRGRGAFF
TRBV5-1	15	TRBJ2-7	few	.	TGCGCCAGCAGCCCCACCGGGGGATTAGTAGGCGAGCAGTACTTC	CASSPTGGLVGEQYF
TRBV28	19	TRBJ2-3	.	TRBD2	TGTGCCAGCAGTTTTTCTCGGTCGGGGACTAGCGGGGCCAGGGATACGCAGTATTTT	CASSFSRSGTSGARDTQYF
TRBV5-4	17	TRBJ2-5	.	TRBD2	TGTGCCAGCAGCCCGGGAGGGGGAGGAGGTAAAGAAGAGACCCAGTACTTC	CASSPGGGGGKEETQYF
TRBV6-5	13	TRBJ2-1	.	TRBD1	TGTGCCAGCAGGAAGACAGGGGGCAATGAGCAGTTCTTC	CASRKTGGNEQFF
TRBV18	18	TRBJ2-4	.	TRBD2	TGTGCCAGCTCACCAACTCCGGGACTAGCGGGGGGGCCGGTCATTCAGTACTTC	CASSPTPGLAGGPVIQYF
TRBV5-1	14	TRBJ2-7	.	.	TGCGCCAGCAGCTTTGGCACTAACTCCTACGAGCAGTACTTC	CASSFGTNSYEQYF
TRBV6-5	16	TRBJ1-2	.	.	TGTGCCAGCAGTTACGAATTGGCAGAAACCTTCTATGGCTACACCTTC	CASSYELAETFYGYTF
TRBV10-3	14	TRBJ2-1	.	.	TGTGCCATCAGTGCTAGAGGTTCCTACAATGAGCAGTTCTTC	CAISARGSYNEQFF
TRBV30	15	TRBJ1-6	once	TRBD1	TGTGCCTGGAGTGTAGGGGGCAGGGATAATTCACCCCTCCACTTT	CAWSVGGRDNSPLHF
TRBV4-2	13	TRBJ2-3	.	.	TGTGCCAGCAGCCAAGATGCGGCAGATACGCAGTATTTT	CASSQDAADTQYF
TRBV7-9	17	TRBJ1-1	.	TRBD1	TGTGCCAGCAGCCTCGGACAGGGTTTTTTCGCGGGCACTGAAGCTTTCTTT	CASSLGQGFFAGTEAFF
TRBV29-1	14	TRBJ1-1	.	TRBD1	TGCAGCGTTGAAGATCGGACAGGGGCTCCGGAAGCTTTCTTT	CSVEDRTGAPEAFF
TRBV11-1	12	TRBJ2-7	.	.	TGTGCCAGCAGCTTAGCGCGCTACGAGCAGTACTTC	CASSLARYEQYF
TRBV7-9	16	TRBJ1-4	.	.	TGTGCCAGCAGCTTCGGCAGGAAGACCTTCAATGAAAAACTGTTTTTT	CASSFGRKTFNEKLFF
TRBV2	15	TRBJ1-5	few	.	TGTGCCAGCAGTGAAAGAACAGGCCCCAATCAGCCCCAGCATTTT	CASSERTGPNQPQHF
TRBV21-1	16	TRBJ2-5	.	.	TGTGCCAGCAGCTGGCCCCCGGGACTGCGAGGAGAGACCCAGTACTTC	CASSWPPGLRGETQYF
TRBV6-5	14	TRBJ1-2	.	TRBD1	TGTGCCAGCACTCCTGACAGGGACCCCTATGGCTACACCTTC	CASTPDRDPYGYTF
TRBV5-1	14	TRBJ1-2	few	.	TGCGCCAGCAGTTCGGACAGAGCCTTCTATGGCTACACCTTC	CASSSDRAFYGYTF
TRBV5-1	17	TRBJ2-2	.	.	TGCGCCAGCAGCCCCCCGGGGAGCGGCGGAGGTATTGGGGAGCTGTTTTTT	CASSPPGSGGGIGELFF
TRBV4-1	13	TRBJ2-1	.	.	TGCGCCAGCAGCCCGATTGACTTCAATGAGCAGTTCTTC	CASSPIDFNEQFF
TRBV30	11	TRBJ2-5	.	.	TGTGCCTGGAGCCCCTTGGAGACCCAGTACTTC	CAWSPLETQYF
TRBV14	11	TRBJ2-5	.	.	TGTGCCAGCAGCCCGCGGGAGACCCAGTACTTC	CASSPRETQYF
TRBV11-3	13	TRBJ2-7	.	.	TGTGCCAGCAGCTTCGAAGCCGGAGGCGAGCAGTACTTC	CASSFEAGGEQYF
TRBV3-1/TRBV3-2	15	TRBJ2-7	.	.	TGTGCCAGCACCCCAAGAGGTGGCGCTTCCTACGAGCAGTACTTC	CASTPRGGASYEQYF
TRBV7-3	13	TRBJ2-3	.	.	TGTGCCAGCAGCTTCAGGGGAACAGATACGCAGTATTTT	CASSFRGTDTQYF
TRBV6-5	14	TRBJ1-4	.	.	TGTGCCAGCAGTTATAGCACTAGGAGTGAAAAACTGTTTTTT	CASSYSTRSEKLFF
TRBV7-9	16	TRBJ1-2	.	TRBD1	TGTGCCAGCAGCCTCGGACAGGGGGCGGTTCGAAATGGCTACACCTTC	CASSLGQGAVRNGYTF
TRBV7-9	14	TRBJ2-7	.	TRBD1	TGTGCCAGCAGCTACGCCGGGACAGACTACGAGCAGTACTTC	CASSYAGTDYEQYF
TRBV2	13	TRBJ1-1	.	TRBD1	TGTGCCAGCGACAGGGGAATGAACACTGAAGCTTTCTTT	CASDRGMNTEAFF
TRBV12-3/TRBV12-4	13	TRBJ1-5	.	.	TGTGCCAGCAGTTTCGTTGCAGATCAGCCCCAGCATTTT	CASSFVADQPQHF
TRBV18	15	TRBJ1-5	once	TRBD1	TGTGCCAGCTCACCGAGTACAGGGGGCAGTCAGCCCCAGCATTTT	CASSPSTGGSQPQHF
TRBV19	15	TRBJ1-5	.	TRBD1	TGTGCCAGTAGCCGACAGGGCGGGGGCAATCAGCCCCAGCATTTT	CASSRQGGGNQPQHF
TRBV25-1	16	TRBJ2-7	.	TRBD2	TGTGCCAGCAGTGAAAGCGGGACGGGGGGTATCTACGAGCAGTACTTC	CASSESGTGGIYEQYF
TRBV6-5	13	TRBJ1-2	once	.	TGTGCCGGCGCCACAGGGTTTAACTATGGCTACACCTTC	CAGATGFNYGYTF
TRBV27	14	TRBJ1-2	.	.	TGTGCCAGCAGTCTAGGACAGACAAACTATGGCTACACCTTC	CASSLGQTNYGYTF
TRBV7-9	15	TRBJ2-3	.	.	TGTGCCAGCAGCCCAATATTGGGGGGTTCAGATACGCAGTATTTT	CASSPILGGSDTQYF